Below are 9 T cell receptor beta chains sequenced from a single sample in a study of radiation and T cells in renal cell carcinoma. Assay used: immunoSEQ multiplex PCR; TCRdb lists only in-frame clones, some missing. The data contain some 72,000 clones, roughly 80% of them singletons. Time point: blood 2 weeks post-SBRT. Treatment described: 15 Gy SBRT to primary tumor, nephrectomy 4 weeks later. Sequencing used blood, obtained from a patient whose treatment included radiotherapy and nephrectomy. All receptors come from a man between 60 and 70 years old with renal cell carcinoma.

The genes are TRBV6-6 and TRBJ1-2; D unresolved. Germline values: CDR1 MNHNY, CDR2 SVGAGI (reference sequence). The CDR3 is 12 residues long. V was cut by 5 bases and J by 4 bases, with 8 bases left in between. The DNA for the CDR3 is TGTGCCAGCAGTGTCTTGGCCTATGGCTACACCTTC. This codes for CASSVLAYGYTF.

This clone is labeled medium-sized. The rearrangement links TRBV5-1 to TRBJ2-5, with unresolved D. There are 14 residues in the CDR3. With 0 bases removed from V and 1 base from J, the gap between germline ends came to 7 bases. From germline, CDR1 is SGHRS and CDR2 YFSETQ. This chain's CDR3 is CASSLAAVQETQYF. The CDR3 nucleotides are TGCGCCAGCAGCTTGGCGGCGGTCCAAGAGACCCAGTACTTC.

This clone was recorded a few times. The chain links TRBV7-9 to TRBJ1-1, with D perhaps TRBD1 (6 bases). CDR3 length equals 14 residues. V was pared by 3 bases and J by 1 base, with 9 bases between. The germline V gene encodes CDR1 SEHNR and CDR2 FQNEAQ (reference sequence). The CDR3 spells CASSLAGQNTEAFF. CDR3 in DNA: TGTGCCAGCAGCTTGGCGGGACAGAACACTGAAGCTTTCTTT.

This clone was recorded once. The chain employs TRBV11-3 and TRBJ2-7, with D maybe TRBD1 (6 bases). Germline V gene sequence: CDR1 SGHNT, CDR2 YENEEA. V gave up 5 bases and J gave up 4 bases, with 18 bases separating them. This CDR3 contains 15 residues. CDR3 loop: CASSPLSGTQYEQYF. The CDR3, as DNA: TGTGCCAGCAGCCCACTATCCGGGACACAGTACGAGCAGTACTTC.

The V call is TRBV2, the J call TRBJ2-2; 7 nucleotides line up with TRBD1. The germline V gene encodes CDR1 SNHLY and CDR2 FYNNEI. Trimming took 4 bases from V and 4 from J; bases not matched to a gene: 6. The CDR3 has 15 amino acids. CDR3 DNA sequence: TGTGCCAGCAGTGCTCGGGACAGCCGCACCGGGGAGCTGTTTTTT. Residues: CASSARDSRTGELFF.

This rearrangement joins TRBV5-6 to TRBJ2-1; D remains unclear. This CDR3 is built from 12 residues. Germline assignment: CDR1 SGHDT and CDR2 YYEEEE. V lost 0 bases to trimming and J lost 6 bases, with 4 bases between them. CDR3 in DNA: TGTGCCAGCAGCTTGGCGGTCAATGAGCAGTTCTTC. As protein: CASSLAVNEQFF. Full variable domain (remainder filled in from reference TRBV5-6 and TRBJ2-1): DAGVTQSPTHLIKTRGQQVTLRCSPKSGHDTVSWYQQALGQGPQFIFQYYEEEERQRGNFPDRFSGHQFPNYSSELNVNALLLGDSALYLCASSLAVNEQFFGPGTRLTVL.

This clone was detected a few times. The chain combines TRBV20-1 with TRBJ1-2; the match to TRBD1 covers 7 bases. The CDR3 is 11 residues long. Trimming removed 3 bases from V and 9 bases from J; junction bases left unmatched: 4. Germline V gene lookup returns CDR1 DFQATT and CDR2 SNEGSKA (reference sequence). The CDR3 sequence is CSARTGQSYTF. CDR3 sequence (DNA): TGCAGTGCTAGGACAGGGCAGAGCTACACCTTC.

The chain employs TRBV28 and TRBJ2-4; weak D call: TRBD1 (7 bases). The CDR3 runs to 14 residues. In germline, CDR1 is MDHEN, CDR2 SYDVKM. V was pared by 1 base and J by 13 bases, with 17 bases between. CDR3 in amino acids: CASSLLGRGESQYF. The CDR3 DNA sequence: TGTGCCAGCAGTTTATTGGGCAGGGGGGAGAGCCAGTACTTC.

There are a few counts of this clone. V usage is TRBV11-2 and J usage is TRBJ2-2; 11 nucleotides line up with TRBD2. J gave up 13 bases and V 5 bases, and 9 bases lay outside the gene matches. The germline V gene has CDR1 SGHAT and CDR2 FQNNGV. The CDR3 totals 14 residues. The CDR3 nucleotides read TGTGCCAGCAGCCTCGGGACTAGCGGTGGTGGGCTGTTTTTT. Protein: CASSLGTSGGGLFF.